This T cell receptor (beta chain) was recorded in a study of blood T cells in healthy people across ages. At the level of the study: Capture by template switching was about one barcoded beta molecule per two T cells.

Using a J-beta primer mix together with a sample-barcoded 5' primer, a second PCR was run for 7 to 11 cycles. One entry per CDR3 protein results from TCRdb running MiXCR on the 5' RACE reads. The sample consists of approximately 960,000 distinct CDR3 sequences, 29% of them appearing once. The CDR3 covers 16 residues. V was trimmed by 0 bases and J by 8 bases, leaving 19 bases between them. Germline V lookup: CDR1 MNHEY, CDR2 SMNVEV (reference sequence). This clonotype was recorded a few times. These data also featured in a second study, about T cells of mothers and their children.

Source material: blood. This TCR was sampled from a woman aged 40 to 55 in good health. The V call is TRBV27, the J call TRBJ1-2; maybe TRBD1 (5 bases). The CDR3 DNA follows: TGTGCCAGCAGTTTATCCCGGAAGGGACTTGATGGGGGCTACACCTTC. It translates to CASSLSRKGLDGGYTF.